The source of this T cell receptor (beta chain) is a study of T cells in Graves' hyperthyroidism and ophthalmopathy. Overall study findings and caveats: From stable hyperthyroidism, ophthalmopathy was separated by a 13 V-J model.

There are many counts of this clonotype. Antigen unknown. Using approximately 10 ml of fresh peripheral blood, PBMCs were prepared. TCR beta CDR3 sequences were amplified from RNA transcripts. The study used the HTBI primer set for a first-round RT-PCR of the TCR CDR3. TCRdb passed the multiplex PCR reads through MiXCR, listing each CDR3 protein once. The table includes a few hundred thousand distinct CDR3 sequences, 15% to 20% detected once. The CDR3 sequence is 14 residues long. V was pared by 5 bases and J by 3 bases, with 13 bases between. The clonotype was recovered from a woman aged 40 to 50 with Graves' ophthalmopathy. This rearrangement joins TRBV12-3 or TRBV12-4 to TRBJ1-1; no definite D call. The sequencing sample was made of blood. In nucleotides, the CDR3 is TGTGCCAGCAGTACGGGTGGAGGGTACACTGAAGCTTTCTTT. Residues: CASSTGGGYTEAFF.